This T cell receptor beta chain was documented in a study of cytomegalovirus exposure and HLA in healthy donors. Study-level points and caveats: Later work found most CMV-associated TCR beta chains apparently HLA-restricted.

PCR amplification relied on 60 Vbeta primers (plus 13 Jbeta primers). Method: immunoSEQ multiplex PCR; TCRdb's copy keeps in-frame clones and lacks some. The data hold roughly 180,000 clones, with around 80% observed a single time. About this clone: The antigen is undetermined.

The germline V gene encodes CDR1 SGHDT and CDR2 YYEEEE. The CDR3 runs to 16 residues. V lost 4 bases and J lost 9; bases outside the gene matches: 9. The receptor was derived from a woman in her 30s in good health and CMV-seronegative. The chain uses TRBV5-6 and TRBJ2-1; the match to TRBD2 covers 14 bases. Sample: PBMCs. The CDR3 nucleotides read TGTGCCAGCAGCCGGCAAAGACTAGCGGGGGGGGTTGAGCAGTTCTTC. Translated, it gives CASSRQRLAGGVEQFF.